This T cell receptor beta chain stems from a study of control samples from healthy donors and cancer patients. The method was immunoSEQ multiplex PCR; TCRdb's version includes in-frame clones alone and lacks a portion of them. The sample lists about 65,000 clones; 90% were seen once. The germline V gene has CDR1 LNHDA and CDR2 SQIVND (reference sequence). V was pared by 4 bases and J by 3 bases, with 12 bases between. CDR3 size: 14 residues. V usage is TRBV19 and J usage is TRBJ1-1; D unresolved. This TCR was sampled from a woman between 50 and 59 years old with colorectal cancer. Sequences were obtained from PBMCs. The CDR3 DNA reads TGTGCCAGTAGTACCGGACGGTTTTACACTGAAGCTTTCTTT. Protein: CASSTGRFYTEAFF. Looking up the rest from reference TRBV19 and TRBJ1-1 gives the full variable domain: DGGITQSPKYLFRKEGQNVTLSCEQNLNHDAMYWYRQDPGQGLRLIYYSQIVNDFQKGDIAEGYSVSREKKESFPLTVTSAQKNPTAFYLCASSTGRFYTEAFFGQGTRLTVV.